These T cell receptor beta chains were read from a single sample in a study of T cell responses to AZD1222 COVID-19 vaccine. Produced via immunoSEQ multiplex PCR; TCRdb's table is partial and in-frame only. The sample has 75,000 to 100,000 clones; roughly 90% are singletons. This specimen was peripheral blood, taken on day 0 of AZD1222 vaccination. Every receptor here comes from an adult in good health. Each CDR3 is given with its conserved first and last residue. A D gene is named only where the DNA matches it firmly.

v_gene	d_gene	j_gene	CDR3nt	CDR3aa
TRBV30	-	TRBJ1-2	TGTGCCTGGAGTGTACGAGGGCCCAGCTATGGCTACACCTTC	CAWSVRGPSYGYTF
TRBV10-3	TRBD1	TRBJ1-2	TGTGCCATCAGTGAAGGACAGGGGAAGGATGGCTACACCTTC	CAISEGQGKDGYTF
TRBV27	-	TRBJ1-3	TGTGCCAGCAGTTTAACGCCAGAACCCCGTTCTGGAAACACCATATATTTT	CASSLTPEPRSGNTIYF
TRBV15	TRBD2	TRBJ2-3	TGTGCCACCAGCAGGGAATCCGCTAGCGGGAGAGACTATACGCAGTATTTT	CATSRESASGRDYTQYF
TRBV5-4	-	TRBJ1-6	TGTGCCAGCAGCTTGGACAGGGTTGACAATTCACCCCTCCACTTT	CASSLDRVDNSPLHF
TRBV15	TRBD1	TRBJ1-5	TGTGCCACCAGCAGAGGAGAGACAGGGGACAATCAGCCCCAGCATTTT	CATSRGETGDNQPQHF
TRBV28	TRBD1	TRBJ2-3	TGTGCCAGCAGCTCCGGGACAGGGTTTCGAGATACGCAGTATTTT	CASSSGTGFRDTQYF
TRBV30	-	TRBJ2-7	TGTGCCCTTAAGAGGGACTCCGACTACGAGCAGTACTTC	CALKRDSDYEQYF
TRBV19	-	TRBJ2-1	TGTGCCAGTAGTAGACACCACGGGACAACGGGAGACAATGAGCAGTTCTTC	CASSRHHGTTGDNEQFF
TRBV4-3	TRBD2	TRBJ2-5	TGCGCCAGCAGCCAAGTATTTAGCGGGAGAGAGACCCAGTACTTC	CASSQVFSGRETQYF
TRBV6-4	-	TRBJ1-1	TGTGCCAGCAGTCCCACCGGGGATTCGCGGACTGAAGCTTTCTTT	CASSPTGDSRTEAFF
TRBV27	-	TRBJ2-1	TGTGCCAGCAGTCCTGGGCAGTACAATGAGCAGTTCTTC	CASSPGQYNEQFF
TRBV19	-	TRBJ1-1	TGTGCCAGTAGTAACCCGAGGTTAGCTGAAGCTTTCTTT	CASSNPRLAEAFF
TRBV5-1	-	TRBJ1-1	TGCGCCAGCAGGGGTGCCTGGGGAGCTGAAGCTTTCTTT	CASRGAWGAEAFF
TRBV7-9	-	TRBJ1-1	TGTGCCAGCAGCTTGATGGACAGTAACACTGAAGCTTTCTTT	CASSLMDSNTEAFF
TRBV6-5	-	TRBJ2-5	TGTGCCAGCAGTAACCACGGACAGACATCGGAGACCCAGTACTTC	CASSNHGQTSETQYF
TRBV18	-	TRBJ1-1	TGTGCCAGCTCACCAATGGATAGGATAACGAACACTGAAGCTTTCTTT	CASSPMDRITNTEAFF
TRBV30	-	TRBJ2-7	TGTGCCTGGCGAAGACTTACTTCTCGCGAGCAGTACTTC	CAWRRLTSREQYF
TRBV19	-	TRBJ2-1	TGTGCCAGTAGTACTTCCGGGGACTACAATGAGCAGTTCTTC	CASSTSGDYNEQFF
TRBV6-2/TRBV6-3	TRBD1	TRBJ1-2	TGTGCCAGCAGTACTTACAGGGGACAGGTCTATGGCTACACCTTC	CASSTYRGQVYGYTF
TRBV29-1	TRBD1	TRBJ2-5	TGCGCGGGCGGGACAGGGAGAAAGACCCAGTACTTC	CAGGTGRKTQYF
TRBV6-4	TRBD2	TRBJ2-2	TGTGCCAGCAGTGACACCCAAGCGGGAGTCCAAACCGGGGAGCTGTTTTTT	CASSDTQAGVQTGELFF
TRBV14	TRBD1	TRBJ1-5	TGTGCCAGCAGCCGAGGATCCGGGACAGAAGTTGGCAATCAGCCCCAGCATTTT	CASSRGSGTEVGNQPQHF